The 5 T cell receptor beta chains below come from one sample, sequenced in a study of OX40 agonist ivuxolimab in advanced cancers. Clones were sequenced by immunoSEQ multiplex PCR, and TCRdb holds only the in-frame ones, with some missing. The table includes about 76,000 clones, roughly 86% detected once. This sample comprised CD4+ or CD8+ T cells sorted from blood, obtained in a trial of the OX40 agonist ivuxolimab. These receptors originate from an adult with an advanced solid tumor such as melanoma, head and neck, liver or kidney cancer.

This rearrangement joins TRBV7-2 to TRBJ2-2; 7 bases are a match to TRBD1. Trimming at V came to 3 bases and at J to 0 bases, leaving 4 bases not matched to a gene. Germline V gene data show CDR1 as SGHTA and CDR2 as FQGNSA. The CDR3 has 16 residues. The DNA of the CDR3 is TGTGCCAGCAGCTTTGGACAGGTCTCGAACACCGGGGAGCTGTTTTTT. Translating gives CASSFGQVSNTGELFF.

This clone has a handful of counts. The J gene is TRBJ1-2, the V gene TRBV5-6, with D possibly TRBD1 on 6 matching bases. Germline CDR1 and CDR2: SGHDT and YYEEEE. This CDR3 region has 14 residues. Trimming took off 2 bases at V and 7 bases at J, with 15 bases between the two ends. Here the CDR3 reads CASSFNRDLSGYTF. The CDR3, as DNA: TGTGCCAGCAGCTTTAACAGGGACCTCTCTGGCTACACCTTC.

This CDR3 is CASSMDRGFPGELFF. The CDR3 DNA follows: TGTGCCAGTAGTATGGATAGGGGTTTCCCCGGGGAGCTGTTTTTT. J is TRBJ2-2 and V is TRBV19; D might be TRBD1 (5 bases). V was shortened by 3 bases and J by 6 bases, with 14 bases between the two germline ends. The CDR3 has 15 amino acids. Germline lookup yields CDR1 LNHDA and CDR2 SQIVND (reference sequence).

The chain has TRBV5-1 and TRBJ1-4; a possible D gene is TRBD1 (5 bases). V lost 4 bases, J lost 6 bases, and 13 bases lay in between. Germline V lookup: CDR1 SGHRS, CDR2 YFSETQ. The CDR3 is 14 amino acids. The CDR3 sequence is CASSQGSGDEKLFF. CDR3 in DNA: TGCGCCAGCAGCCAGGGCTCGGGGGATGAAAAACTGTTTTTT.

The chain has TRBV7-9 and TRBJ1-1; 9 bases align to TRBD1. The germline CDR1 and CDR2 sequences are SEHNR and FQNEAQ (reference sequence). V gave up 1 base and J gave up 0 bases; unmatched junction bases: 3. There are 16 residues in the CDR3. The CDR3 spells CASSLGDRAMNTEAFF. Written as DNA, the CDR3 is TGTGCCAGCAGCTTAGGGGACAGGGCCATGAACACTGAAGCTTTCTTT.